Below, 10 T cell receptor beta chains from the same sample are listed, as sequenced in a study of blood T cell repertoires in COVID-19. Profiled with immunoSEQ multiplex PCR; TCRdb holds only in-frame clones, not every one. The table shows under 200,000 clones, with around 80% occurring only once. Sequenced sample: peripheral blood. Source of these receptors: a woman of 80 years or more with active or convalescent COVID-19.

The V and J genes are TRBV12-5 and TRBJ1-1; 10 bases line up with TRBD1. Germline V lookup: CDR1 LGHNT, CDR2 FRNRAP. The CDR3 has 15 residues. V dropped 6 bases and J dropped 0; count of bases not matched to a gene: 4. The CDR3 sequence: CASGTGQGMNTEAFF. CDR3 nucleotides: TGTGCTAGTGGAACGGGACAGGGGATGAACACTGAAGCTTTCTTT.

The genes are TRBV7-2 and TRBJ2-3; TRBD2 matches 10 bases. Trimming cost V 5 bases and J 4 bases; bases outside gene matches: 6. The CDR3 is 15 residues long. In germline, CDR1 is SGHTA, CDR2 FQGNSA. The CDR3 region has the DNA TGTGCCAGCAGCCGTACTAGCGGGGAATCAGATACGCAGTATTTT. As protein: CASSRTSGESDTQYF.

The chain links TRBV3-1 (or the pseudogene TRBV3-2) to TRBJ2-7; D not resolved. Germline V gene sequence: CDR1 LGHDT, CDR2 YNNKEL (reference sequence). This CDR3 contains 14 residues. V was shortened by 4 bases and J by 1 base, with 11 bases between the two germline ends. The CDR3 here is CASSPATGSYEQYF. The CDR3 DNA sequence: TGTGCCAGCAGCCCCGCGACGGGTTCCTACGAGCAGTACTTC.

The chain recombines TRBV12-5 with TRBJ1-1; D call uncertain. CDR3 size: 14 residues. The V and J ends lost 7 bases and 0 bases respectively, with 12 bases between them. Germline lookup yields CDR1 LGHNT and CDR2 FRNRAP. The CDR3 DNA follows: TGTGCTAGTGATGCAGGCTCTTTGAACACTGAAGCTTTCTTT. Protein: CASDAGSLNTEAFF.

This clone was recorded once. This chain uses TRBV18 with TRBJ1-1, with 8 bases that match TRBD1. CDR3 size: 16 residues. In germline, CDR1 is KGHSH, CDR2 LQKENI. V lost 1 base, J lost 0 bases, and 4 bases stayed unmatched. CDR3 amino acids: CASSPLGQDLNTEAFF. CDR3 sequence (DNA): TGTGCCAGCTCACCACTGGGACAGGACTTGAACACTGAAGCTTTCTTT.

The V call is TRBV7-9, the J call TRBJ1-4; D may be TRBD1 (5 bases). This CDR3 contains 15 residues. V lost 3 bases, J lost 8 bases, and 16 bases lay in between. Germline V gene lookup returns CDR1 SEHNR and CDR2 FQNEAQ (reference sequence). Written as DNA, the CDR3 is TGTGCCAGCAGCTTCAGTACAGACAGAGAGGAAAAACTGTTTTTT. Encoded protein: CASSFSTDREEKLFF.

This clone was observed a few times. The chain uses TRBV10-3 and TRBJ1-4; 11 nucleotides agree with TRBD1. The CDR3 contains 15 residues. Germline CDR1 and CDR2: ENHRY and SYGVKD. V lost 4 bases to trimming and J lost 8 bases; unmatched junction nucleotides: 6. CDR3 DNA: TGTGCCATCAGTGGGCGGACAGGGGGCGACGAAAAACTGTTTTTT. Protein: CAISGRTGGDEKLFF.

V gene TRBV11-3 combines with J gene TRBJ2-1; 10 bases are a match to TRBD1. J gave up 6 bases and V 5 bases, and 7 bases lay outside the gene matches. CDR1 is SGHNT, CDR2 YENEEA, per germline. The CDR3 covers 15 residues. CDR3: CASSTGTGVPNEQFF. The CDR3 coding sequence is TGTGCCAGCAGCACCGGGACAGGGGTTCCCAATGAGCAGTTCTTC.

This rearrangement joins TRBV3-1 (or the pseudogene TRBV3-2) to TRBJ2-7, with D possibly being TRBD1 (5 bases). V lost 0 bases and J 4 bases, leaving 7 bases between the germline ends. This CDR3 is 13 amino acids long. Germline assignment: CDR1 LGHDT and CDR2 YNNKEL (reference sequence). The CDR3 region is CASSQDNRYEQYF. For the CDR3, the DNA is TGTGCCAGCAGCCAAGACAACAGGTACGAGCAGTACTTC.

A few counts support this clone. The chain uses TRBV9 and TRBJ1-2, with TRBD1 matching over 7 bases. Per the germline V gene, CDR1 is SGDLS and CDR2 is YYNGEE. The ends lost 3 bases at V and 8 bases at J; junction bases unmatched: 10. This CDR3 contains 14 residues. The DNA of the CDR3 is TGTGCCAGCAGCGACTCGGGACAGCTCCTGGGCTACACCTTC. Translated: CASSDSGQLLGYTF.